These T cell receptor beta chains were read from a single sample in a study of identical twins. TCRdb itself ran the 5' RACE reads through MiXCR, one entry per CDR3 protein. This table has under 900,000 distinct CDR3 sequences, about 12% appearing once. These data also featured in a second study, about yellow fever vaccine responses in identical twins.

What was sequenced was PBMCs. The receptors come from a woman aged 18-29 years in good health. The CDR3 runs from the conserved cysteine through the conserved F or W. A D gene is named only where the DNA matches it firmly. A row's size may be missing; if present it is once, few, many or a size class.

TRBD1	TRBJ2-2	TRBV28	NA	CAIRQGIFRELFF	TGTGCCATCCGACAGGGCATTTTCCGGGAGCTGTTTTTT
TRBD1	TRBJ1-1	TRBV12-3/TRBV12-4	few	CASSEQGQYTEAFF	TGTGCCAGCAGTGAACAGGGGCAGTACACTGAAGCTTTCTTT
NA	TRBJ2-7	TRBV12-3/TRBV12-4	few	CASSPRRGSGEQYF	TGTGCCAGCAGCCCCCGGCGGGGCTCGGGCGAGCAGTACTTC
TRBD1	TRBJ1-1	TRBV27	few	CASSLFTGQGSTEAFF	TGTGCCAGCAGTTTATTCACCGGACAGGGTTCCACTGAAGCTTTCTTT
TRBD1	TRBJ1-1	TRBV6-2/TRBV6-3	few	CASLGQGSMNTEAFF	TGTGCCAGCCTGGGACAGGGTAGCATGAACACTGAAGCTTTCTTT
NA	TRBJ1-1	TRBV28	few	CASRIGGSSTEAFF	TGTGCCAGCAGAATTGGGGGCTCGAGCACTGAAGCTTTCTTT
NA	TRBJ2-4	TRBV15	NA	CATSTENIQYF	TGTGCCACCAGCACTGAAAACATTCAGTACTTC
NA	TRBJ2-1	TRBV29-1	NA	CSVESARGAVLNEQFF	TGCAGCGTTGAATCAGCCCGGGGCGCTGTGTTAAATGAGCAGTTCTTC
NA	TRBJ1-4	TRBV5-1	NA	CASSQQGPGAEKLFF	TGCGCCAGCAGCCAACAGGGACCGGGGGCGGAAAAACTGTTTTTT
TRBD1	TRBJ2-2	TRBV4-1	NA	CASSRQGIDTGELFF	TGCGCCAGCAGCCGACAGGGGATCGACACCGGGGAGCTGTTTTTT
NA	TRBJ2-3	TRBV18	many	CASSPPSDTQYF	TGTGCCAGCTCACCACCTTCAGATACGCAGTATTTT
NA	TRBJ2-3	TRBV4-1	few	CASSHPGTSTDTQYF	TGCGCCAGCAGCCATCCCGGGACTAGCACAGATACGCAGTATTTT
NA	TRBJ2-1	TRBV5-1	many	CASSLTSSAYNEQFF	TGCGCCAGCAGCCTCACTAGTTCGGCCTACAATGAGCAGTTCTTC
NA	TRBJ2-3	TRBV20-1	NA	CSATLSRPSTDTQYF	TGCAGTGCCACCCTCAGCAGGCCTAGCACAGATACGCAGTATTTT
NA	TRBJ1-2	TRBV2	NA	CASRGTDGYTF	TGTGCCAGCAGGGGGACGGATGGCTACACCTTC
NA	TRBJ2-2	TRBV2	few	CASKTGTGGPGELFF	TGTGCCAGCAAAACAGGGACCGGGGGGCCCGGGGAGCTGTTTTTT
TRBD1	TRBJ1-2	TRBV3-1	few	CASSQDQGDIYGYTF	TGTGCCAGCAGCCAAGATCAGGGGGATATCTATGGCTACACCTTC
NA	TRBJ2-5	TRBV3-1	few	CASSHSTETQYF	TGTGCCAGCAGCCACAGCACGGAGACCCAGTACTTC
NA	TRBJ2-3	TRBV7-9	few	CASSATGFTDTQYF	TGTGCCAGCAGCGCCACTGGATTCACAGATACGCAGTATTTT
NA	TRBJ2-3	TRBV2	NA	CASQPLRASTDTQYF	TGTGCCAGCCAGCCCCTCCGGGCGAGCACAGATACGCAGTATTTT
TRBD1	TRBJ2-1	TRBV5-6	few	CASSLDRGLTYNEQFF	TGTGCCAGCAGCTTGGACAGGGGGCTAACCTACAATGAGCAGTTCTTC
NA	TRBJ2-3	TRBV3-1	NA	CASSQDRAGQDTQYF	TGTGCCAGCAGCCAAGATAGGGCAGGGCAAGATACGCAGTATTTT
TRBD1	TRBJ2-3	TRBV4-1	few	CASRRYQGAGTDTQYF	TGCGCCAGCAGACGATACCAGGGGGCTGGCACAGATACGCAGTATTTT
NA	TRBJ1-1	TRBV5-1	many	CASSLSQMNTEAFF	TGCGCCAGCAGCTTGTCACAGATGAACACTGAAGCTTTCTTT
TRBD2	TRBJ2-5	TRBV7-8	NA	CASSLGGGGGQTQYF	TGTGCCAGCAGCTTAGGGGGCGGGGGGGGACAGACCCAGTACTTC